This is a list of T cell receptor beta chains from one sample in a study of T cells after yellow fever vaccination. From the 5' RACE reads, TCRdb called clonotypes with MiXCR, one entry per CDR3 protein. The table has about 630,000 distinct CDR3 sequences, more than 9% seen once. The sample here was PBMCs, taken on the day of the yellow fever booster vaccination. The receptor set was obtained from a man aged 25 to 45 who received the YFV17D yellow fever vaccine. The CDR3 runs from the conserved cysteine through the conserved F or W. D genes are given only for firm matches.

>TRBJ2-5|.|TRBV24-1
CATSEGRFALTPSETQYF
>TRBJ1-3|TRBD1|TRBV6-1
CASSLDRGQTGNTIYF
>TRBJ2-1|.|TRBV29-1
CSVEDPLFHEQFF
>TRBJ1-2|.|TRBV25-1
CASSSSGYGYTF
>TRBJ1-2|.|TRBV29-1
CSVERSGHNDYGYTF
>TRBJ2-1|.|TRBV5-1
CASSLTEQFF
>TRBJ2-3|.|TRBV20-1
CSADGNPTITADTQYF
>TRBJ2-5|TRBD2|TRBV6-2/TRBV6-3
CASRGLGGFLETQYF
>TRBJ1-6|.|TRBV6-2/TRBV6-3
CASRGQSNSPLHF
>TRBJ2-5|TRBD2|TRBV7-2
CASSFLRGGEAQYF
>TRBJ1-1|.|TRBV6-1
CASSMGEMNTEAFF
>TRBJ2-1|.|TRBV2
CASSNQGSEQFF
>TRBJ2-7|TRBD1|TRBV20-1
CSANPDRGVDEQYF
>TRBJ2-7|.|TRBV11-2
CASSLAFLRTPYEQYF
>TRBJ2-3|TRBD2|TRBV20-1
CSAQDPGSGRRDTQYF
>TRBJ2-1|TRBD2|TRBV11-3
CASSSPGTSPAEQFF
>TRBJ2-1|TRBD2|TRBV4-3
CASSSRTSGTSYNEQFF
>TRBJ1-2|.|TRBV27
CATSPLGGDYGYTF
>TRBJ1-4|.|TRBV3-1
CASRPAGRTNEKLFF
>TRBJ2-1|.|TRBV5-1
CASSLGPPEGQFF
>TRBJ2-7|.|TRBV19
CASSIVGGALSEQYF
>TRBJ2-2|.|TRBV2
CASGATNTGELFF
>TRBJ2-2|TRBD2|TRBV20-1
CSARARTSGKYEELFF
>TRBJ2-7|.|TRBV11-2
CASSLPNPYEQYF
>TRBJ2-7|.|TRBV20-1
CSATGTFSYEQYF
>TRBJ1-2|.|TRBV20-1
CSARDRGSNNYGYTF
>TRBJ2-7|.|TRBV6-2/TRBV6-3
CASSYGRQVNYEQYF
>TRBJ2-2|TRBD2|TRBV29-1
CSVGGGTSNTGELFF
>TRBJ2-6|TRBD1|TRBV4-3
CASSQQLAGTGATGANVLTF